The 24 T cell receptor beta chains in this list originate from one sample, sequenced in a study of somatic mutations in cytotoxic T cells in rheumatoid arthritis. Measured with immunoSEQ multiplex PCR; TCRdb has only the in-frame clones, and not every one. Here the sample spans 27,000 or so clones, about 87% being singletons. Sequencing was done on a sample of CD8+ T cells sorted from blood. The receptors were gathered from an adult with rheumatoid arthritis.

This clone came up once. This sequence joins TRBV6-5 and TRBJ1-4, with D perhaps matching TRBD1 (5 bases). The CDR3 totals 15 residues. The V end lost 2 bases, the J end lost 2 bases, and 9 bases lay between the germline ends. The germline CDR1 and CDR2 sequences are MNHEY and SVGAGI. The CDR3 bases are TGTGCCAGCAGTTACGGGTGGGACACTAATGAAAAACTGTTTTTT. Protein: CASSYGWDTNEKLFF.

The chain is built from TRBV6-4 and TRBJ2-3, with 11 nucleotides matching TRBD2. CDR1 is MRHNA, CDR2 SNTAGT, per germline. With V trimmed by 3 bases and J by 2 bases, 1 base remained unmatched. The CDR3 sequence is 15 residues long. CDR3 nucleotides: TGTGCCAGCAGTGAACTAGCGGGGGTCACAGATACGCAGTATTTT. It specifies CASSELAGVTDTQYF.

The chain recombines TRBV9 with TRBJ1-3, with a tentative D call TRBD1 (5 bases). Per germline, CDR1 SGDLS and CDR2 YYNGEE. Trimming stripped 4 bases from V and 4 bases from J, with 18 bases between. This CDR3 is built from 16 residues. CDR3 sequence (DNA): TGTGCCAGCAGCTCGCCCCAGGGTACCTCAGGAAACACCATATATTTT. This gives the protein CASSSPQGTSGNTIYF.

The rearrangement uses TRBV29-1 and TRBJ2-3; 9 bases align to TRBD2. The germline V gene has CDR1 SQVTM and CDR2 ANQGSEA. This CDR3 comprises 14 residues. With 6 bases clipped from V and 2 bases from J, the junction kept 6 bases outside the gene matches. The CDR3 sequence: CSVMTSGSTDTQYF. The CDR3 DNA reads as TGCAGCGTCATGACTAGCGGATCCACAGATACGCAGTATTTT.

Notes on this clone: An end of the junction does not agree with germline; a read error may underlie this. The J gene is TRBJ1-3, the V gene TRBV29-1; 7 nucleotides agree with TRBD1. CDR1 and CDR2 (germline): SQVTM, ANQGSEA. This CDR3 spans 13 amino acids. The CDR3 here is CSVEGGYGNTIYF. CDR3 in DNA: TGCAGCGTCGAAGGGGGCTATGGAAACACCATATATTTT. The full variable domain, in which reference TRBV29-1 and TRBJ1-3 provide the parts outside the CDR3, is SAVISQKPSRDICQRGTSLTIQCQVDSQVTMMFWYRQQPGQSLTLIATANQGSEATYESGFVIDKFPISRPNLTFSTLTVSNMSPEDSSIYLCSVEGGYGNTIYFGEGSWLTVV.

This clone was detected a few times. The gene calls are TRBV7-9 and TRBJ2-7, with 9 positions matching TRBD1. Per germline, CDR1 SEHNR and CDR2 FQNEAQ (reference sequence). V lost 4 bases to trimming and J lost 0 bases; unmatched junction nucleotides: 7. This CDR3 is 16 amino acids long. The CDR3 bases are TGTGCCAGCAGCTCACTCGGGACAGGGAACTCCTACGAGCAGTACTTC. The encoded protein is CASSSLGTGNSYEQYF.

This chain connects TRBV4-2 to TRBJ2-2, with D unresolved. Looked up from germline, CDR1 is LGHNA and CDR2 is YNFKEQ. V lost 0 bases and J lost 9, with 11 bases in between. CDR3 length equals 14 residues. The CDR3 DNA is TGTGCCAGCAGCCAAGAAGGCCCCCTCCGGGAGCTGTTTTTT. Translating gives CASSQEGPLRELFF.

V and J are TRBV2 and TRBJ2-7; 12 nucleotides match TRBD2. The CDR3 is 16 amino acids. Germline CDR1 and CDR2: SNHLY and FYNNEI. Unmatched junction bases numbered 4, after V lost 0 bases and J lost 4 bases. The DNA of the CDR3 is TGTGCCAGCAGTGAAGCTGCGACTAGCGGGAGTTACGAGCAGTACTTC. Protein sequence: CASSEAATSGSYEQYF.

This clone was seen only a few times. The chain has TRBV28 and TRBJ2-7; D not resolved. This CDR3 comprises 13 residues. CDR1 and CDR2 from the germline V gene are MDHEN and SYDVKM. The V gene lost 4 bases and the J gene lost 0 bases, with 7 bases spanning the gap. The CDR3: CASSWVDSYEQYF. The CDR3 DNA is TGTGCCAGCAGTTGGGTAGACTCCTACGAGCAGTACTTC. The whole variable domain, remainder taken from reference TRBV28 and TRBJ2-7, is DVKVTQSSRYLVKRTGEKVFLECVQDMDHENMFWYRQDPGLGLRLIYFSYDVKMKEKGDIPEGYSVSREKKERFSLILESASTNQTSMYLCASSWVDSYEQYFGPGTRLTVT.

The chain combines TRBV6-1 with TRBJ2-7; D possibly uses TRBD1 or TRBD2 (5 bases each). This CDR3 spans 16 amino acids. Germline V lookup: CDR1 MNHNS, CDR2 SASEGT. V gave up 2 bases and J gave up 2 bases, with 16 bases separating them. CDR3 in DNA: TGTGCCAGCAGTGAACATGGGACGGACTCTACCTACGAGCAGTACTTC. It yields the protein CASSEHGTDSTYEQYF.

The V gene is TRBV7-9, the J gene TRBJ2-7; 8 bases agree with TRBD1. Germline CDR1 SEHNR, CDR2 FQNEAQ (reference sequence). After removal of 5 bases from V and 6 bases from J, the junction contained 3 bases not matched to a gene. CDR3 size: 12 residues. The CDR3 region has the DNA TGTGCCAGCAGCCTCGACAGGGGCGAGCAGTACTTC. Protein sequence: CASSLDRGEQYF.

The chain joins TRBV11-3 to TRBJ2-1; 13 bases are shared with TRBD2. The CDR3 consists of 16 residues. V shed 5 bases and J 8 bases; nucleotides not matched to a gene: 9. Germline V gene data show CDR1 as SGHNT and CDR2 as YENEEA. The CDR3 DNA follows: TGTGCCAGCAGCCCCAGGACTAGCGGGAGTCCAGATGAGCAGTTCTTC. It yields the protein CASSPRTSGSPDEQFF.

V is TRBV9 and J is TRBJ2-3; perhaps TRBD1 as D (6 bases). This CDR3 is built from 14 residues. Germline V lookup: CDR1 SGDLS, CDR2 YYNGEE. Trimming stripped 3 bases from V and 4 bases from J, with 12 bases between. CDR3 sequence (DNA): TGTGCCAGCAGCGCACAGGGATACGCAGATACGCAGTATTTT. Protein product: CASSAQGYADTQYF.

The genes are TRBV5-4 and TRBJ1-1; D gene uncertain. Germline lookup yields CDR1 SGHNT and CDR2 YYREEE (reference sequence). V gave up 0 bases and J gave up 5 bases, with 11 bases separating them. The CDR3 is made up of 14 amino acids. Here the CDR3 DNA reads TGTGCCAGCAGCTTGGCCACGGGGAAGACTGAAGCTTTCTTT. It translates to CASSLATGKTEAFF.

This clone was found once. V gene TRBV7-9 combines with J gene TRBJ2-4, with 9 bases identical to TRBD1. CDR3 size: 15 residues. The J segment lost 7 bases and the V segment lost 4 bases, leaving 8 bases of the junction unmatched. Germline V lookup: CDR1 SEHNR, CDR2 FQNEAQ (reference sequence). Here the CDR3 reads CASSSSGTGKNIQYF. The CDR3 DNA reads TGTGCCAGCAGCTCCTCCGGGACAGGGAAGAACATTCAGTACTTC.

The V and J genes are TRBV7-9 and TRBJ1-1; D remains unclear. V was trimmed by 1 base and J by 1 base, leaving 10 bases between them. The length of the CDR3 is 15 residues. Germline V gives CDR1 SEHNR, CDR2 FQNEAQ (reference sequence). CDR3 region: CASSLGRVTNTEAFF. The CDR3 DNA sequence: TGTGCCAGCAGCTTAGGTCGGGTAACGAACACTGAAGCTTTCTTT. The complete variable domain, with remaining parts taken from reference TRBV7-9 and TRBJ1-1, reads DTGVSQNPRHKITKRGQNVTFRCDPISEHNRLYWYRQTLGQGPEFLTYFQNEAQLEKSRLLSDRFSAERPKGSFSTLEIQRTEQGDSAMYLCASSLGRVTNTEAFFGQGTRLTVV.

The chain employs TRBV6-5 and TRBJ1-4; D unresolved. V was pared by 0 bases and J by 8 bases, with 13 bases between. CDR1 and CDR2 (germline): MNHEY, SVGAGI. This CDR3 comprises 15 residues. CDR3 protein: CASSYSLEGQEKLFF. DNA of the CDR3: TGTGCCAGCAGTTACTCATTGGAGGGCCAGGAAAAACTGTTTTTT.

V is TRBV14 and J is TRBJ2-1, with unresolved D. Between the trimmed V and J ends, which lost 1 base and 8 bases, there was a span of 6 bases. The CDR3 sequence is 12 residues long. The V gene's germline CDR1 is SGHDN and CDR2 FVKESK. CDR3 protein: CASSQVEDEQFF. As DNA, the CDR3 is TGTGCCAGCAGCCAAGTCGAGGATGAGCAGTTCTTC.

The chain uses TRBV6-6 and TRBJ2-7; D possibly corresponds to TRBD1 (5 bases). Trimming pared 3 bases from V and 2 bases from J, leaving 8 bases between. The CDR3 consists of 13 residues. Germline CDR1 MNHNY, CDR2 SVGAGI (reference sequence). The chain's CDR3 is CASSYEDTYEQYF. The CDR3 DNA is TGTGCCAGCAGTTATGAGGACACCTACGAGCAGTACTTC.

Only a few counts were recorded for this clone. V is TRBV5-6 and J is TRBJ2-5; the D gene is possibly TRBD1 (6 bases). V was shortened by 1 base and J by 2 bases, with 12 bases between the two germline ends. CDR3 length: 15 amino acids. Per germline, CDR1 SGHDT and CDR2 YYEEEE. This CDR3 reads CASSLYWTEQETQYF. For the CDR3, the DNA is TGTGCCAGCAGCTTGTACTGGACAGAGCAAGAGACCCAGTACTTC.

The V gene is TRBV20-1, the J gene TRBJ1-2; D is undetermined. The CDR3 loop spans 10 amino acids. Germline CDR1 reads DFQATT; CDR2 reads SNEGSKA (reference sequence). V was cut by 6 bases and J by 0 bases, with 2 bases left in between. Here the CDR3 reads CSAPNYGYTF. The CDR3 DNA follows: TGCAGTGCGCCTAACTATGGCTACACCTTC.

This clone was picked up one time. This sequence joins TRBV5-5 and TRBJ2-7, with a weak D call TRBD2 (6 bases). Trimming left V 3 bases short and J 4 bases short, with 14 bases between. The germline gives CDR1 SGHKS, CDR2 YYEKEE (reference sequence). CDR3 size: 14 residues. The CDR3 DNA sequence: TGTGCCAGCAGCTCTCCGGGAGCGAGGTACGAGCAGTACTTC. It codes for CASSSPGARYEQYF.

This clone was observed a few times. The chain recombines TRBV10-1 with TRBJ2-7; D is perhaps TRBD2 (5 bases). CDR1 and CDR2 from the germline V gene are WNHNN and SYGVQD (reference sequence). This CDR3 contains 13 residues. The V gene lost 4 bases and the J gene lost 5 bases, with 12 bases spanning the gap. CDR3 coding DNA: TGCGCCAGCAGTGGGTCGCTCGGGGACGAGCAGTACTTC. Translated, it gives CASSGSLGDEQYF.

The rearrangement uses TRBV2 and TRBJ1-6; D is unresolved. The CDR3 has 14 amino acids. V lost 4 bases and J lost 6, with 10 bases in between. Germline V lookup: CDR1 SNHLY, CDR2 FYNNEI. For the CDR3, the DNA is TGTGCCAGCAGTGGGACGGACCGTAATTCACCCCTCCACTTT. Its protein is CASSGTDRNSPLHF.